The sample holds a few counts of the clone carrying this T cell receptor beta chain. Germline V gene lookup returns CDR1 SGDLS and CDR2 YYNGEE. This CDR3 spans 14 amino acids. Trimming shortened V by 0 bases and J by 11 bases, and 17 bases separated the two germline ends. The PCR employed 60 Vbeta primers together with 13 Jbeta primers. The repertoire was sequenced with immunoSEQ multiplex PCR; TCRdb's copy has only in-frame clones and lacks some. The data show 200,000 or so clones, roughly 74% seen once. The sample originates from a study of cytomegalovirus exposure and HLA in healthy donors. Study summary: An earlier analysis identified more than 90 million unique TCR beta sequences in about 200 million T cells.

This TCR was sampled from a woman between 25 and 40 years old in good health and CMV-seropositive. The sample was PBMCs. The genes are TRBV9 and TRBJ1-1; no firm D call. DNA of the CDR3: TGTGCCAGCAGCGTAGACGCGATGGGAGAGAGGGCTTTCTTT. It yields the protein CASSVDAMGERAFF.